This T cell receptor beta chain was sequenced in a study of blood T cell repertoires in COVID-19. Study-wide background: Collection of acute and convalescent COVID-19 samples took place in the United States, Italy and Spain. T cells, B-cell-depleted T cells, or PBMCs supplied cDNA or gDNA.

Study processing details: Using reference gene primer amplification, nucleated cell counts were estimated. Profiled with immunoSEQ multiplex PCR; TCRdb holds only in-frame clones, not every one. V and J calls and clone size are as listed in that table; D and trimming were resolved from the DNA. The table has some 220,000 clones, 75% to 85% seen once. CDR1 and CDR2 (germline): SGHKS, YYEKEE (reference sequence). This CDR3 is built from 14 residues. V was shortened by 0 bases and J by 4 bases, with 10 bases between the two germline ends. The sample taken for sequencing was peripheral blood. The chain joins TRBV5-5 to TRBJ1-2; D remains unclear. The source is a human donor in a cohort sampled during active COVID-19. CDR3 in amino acids: CASSLGQPLYGYTF. Written as DNA, the CDR3 is TGTGCCAGCAGCTTGGGACAACCTCTCTATGGCTACACCTTC.